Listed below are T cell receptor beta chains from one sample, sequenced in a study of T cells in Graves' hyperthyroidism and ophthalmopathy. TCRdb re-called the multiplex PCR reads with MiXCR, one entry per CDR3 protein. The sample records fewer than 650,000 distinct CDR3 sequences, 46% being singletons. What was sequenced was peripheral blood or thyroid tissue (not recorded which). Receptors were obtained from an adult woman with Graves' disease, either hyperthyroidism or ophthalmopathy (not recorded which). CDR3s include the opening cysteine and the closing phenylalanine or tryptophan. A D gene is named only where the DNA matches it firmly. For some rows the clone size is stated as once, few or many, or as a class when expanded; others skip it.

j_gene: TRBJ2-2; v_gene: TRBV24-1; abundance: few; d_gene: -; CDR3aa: CATSDRTQGFNTGELFF; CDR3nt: TGTGCCACCAGTGACCGTACACAGGGTTTCAACACCGGGGAGCTGTTTTTT
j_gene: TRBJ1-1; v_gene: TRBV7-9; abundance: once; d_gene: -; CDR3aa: CASSIYLCSVVQGLNTEAFF; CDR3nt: -
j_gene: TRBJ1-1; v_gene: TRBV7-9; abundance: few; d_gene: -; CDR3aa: CASSFGQIEAFF; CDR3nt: TGTGCCAGCAGCTTCGGACAGATTGAAGCTTTCTTT
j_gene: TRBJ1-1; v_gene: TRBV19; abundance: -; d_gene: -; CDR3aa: CASSMTINTEAFF; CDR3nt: TGTGCCAGTAGTATGACGATAAACACTGAAGCTTTCTTT
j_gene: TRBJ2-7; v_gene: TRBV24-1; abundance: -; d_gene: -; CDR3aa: CATSGQVGWGSYEQYF; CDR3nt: TGTGCCACCAGCGGACAAGTAGGATGGGGCTCCTACGAGCAGTACTTC
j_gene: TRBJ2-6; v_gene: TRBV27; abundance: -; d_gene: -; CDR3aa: CASSLTPQGSGANVLTF; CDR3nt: TGTGCCAGCAGTCTAACCCCACAGGGCTCTGGGGCCAACGTCCTGACTTTC
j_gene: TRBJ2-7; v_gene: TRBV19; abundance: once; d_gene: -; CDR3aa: CAAHSIKKPHYEQYF; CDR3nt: TGTGCCGCACACAGTATAAAGAAGCCCCACTACGAGCAGTACTTC
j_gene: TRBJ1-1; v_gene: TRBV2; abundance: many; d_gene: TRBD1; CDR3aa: CASSQPGGRNTEAFF; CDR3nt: TGTGCCAGCAGTCAACCAGGGGGCCGGAACACTGAAGCTTTCTTT
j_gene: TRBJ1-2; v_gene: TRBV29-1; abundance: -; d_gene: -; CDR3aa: CSVDTGKRGYGYTF; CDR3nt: TGCAGCGTTGACACAGGGAAAAGGGGCTATGGCTACACCTTC
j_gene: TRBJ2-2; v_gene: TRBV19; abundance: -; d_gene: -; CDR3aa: CASKTDSTNTGELFF; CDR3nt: TGTGCCAGCAAGACGGACAGTACGAACACCGGGGAGCTGTTTTTT
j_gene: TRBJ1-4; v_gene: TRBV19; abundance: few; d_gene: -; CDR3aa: CASSARDTKLFF; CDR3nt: TGTGCCAGTAGTGCCCGGGACACCAAACTGTTTTTT
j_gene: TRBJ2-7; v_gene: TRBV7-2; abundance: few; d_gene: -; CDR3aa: CASSLRYVVSGRYASYEQYF; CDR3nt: TGTGCCAGCAGCTTACGCTACGTAGTTAGCGGACGATACGCGTCCTACGAGCAGTACTTC
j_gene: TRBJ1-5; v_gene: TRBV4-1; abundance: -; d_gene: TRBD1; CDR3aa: CASSQDDRGKNQPQHF; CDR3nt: TGCGCCAGCAGCCAAGATGACAGGGGGAAGAATCAGCCCCAGCATTTT
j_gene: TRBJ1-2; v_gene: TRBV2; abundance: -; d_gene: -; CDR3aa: CASSEKAPRSGYGYTF; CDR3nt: TGTGCCAGCAGTGAAAAGGCACCACGGAGTGGCTATGGCTACACCTTC
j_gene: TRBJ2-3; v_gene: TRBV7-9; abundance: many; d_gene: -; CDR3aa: CASSLTGSDTQYF; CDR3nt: TGTGCCAGCAGCTTAACAGGGTCAGATACGCAGTATTTT
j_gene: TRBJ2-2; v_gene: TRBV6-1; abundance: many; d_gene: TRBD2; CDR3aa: CASSKTSEAGELFF; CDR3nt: TGTGCCAGCAGTAAAACTAGCGAAGCCGGGGAGCTGTTTTTT
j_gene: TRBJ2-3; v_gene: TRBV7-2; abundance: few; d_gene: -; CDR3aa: CASSLMLAVSTDTQYF; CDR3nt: TGTGCCAGCAGCTTAATGTTAGCGGTTAGCACAGATACGCAGTATTTT
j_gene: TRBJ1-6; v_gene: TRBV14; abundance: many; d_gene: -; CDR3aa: CASSRRRYNSPLHF; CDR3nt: TGTGCCAGCAGCCGCCGACGGTATAATTCACCCCTCCACTTT
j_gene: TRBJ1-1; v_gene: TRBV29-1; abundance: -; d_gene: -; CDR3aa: CSATVWGNTEAFF; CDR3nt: TGCAGCGCGACAGTTTGGGGAAACACTGAAGCTTTCTTT
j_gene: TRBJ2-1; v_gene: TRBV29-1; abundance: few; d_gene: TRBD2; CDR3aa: CSVEGQRERRKQFF; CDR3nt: TGCAGCGTTGAGGGGCAGCGGGAGCGTCGCAAGCAGTTCTTC
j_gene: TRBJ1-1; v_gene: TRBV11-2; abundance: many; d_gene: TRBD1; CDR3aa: CASSRRDSEAFF; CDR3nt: TGTGCCAGCAGCCGACGGGACAGTGAAGCTTTCTTT
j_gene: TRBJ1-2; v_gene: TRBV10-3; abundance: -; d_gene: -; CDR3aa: CAISGGQGGGGYTF; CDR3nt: TGTGCCATCAGTGGAGGTCAGGGAGGCGGTGGCTACACCTTC
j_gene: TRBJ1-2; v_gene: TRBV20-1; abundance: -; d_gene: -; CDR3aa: CSAPGTLFYGYTF; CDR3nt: TGCAGTGCTCCCGGGACTCTCTTCTATGGCTACACCTTC
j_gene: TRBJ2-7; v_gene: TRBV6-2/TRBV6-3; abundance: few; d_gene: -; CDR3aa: CASNGAYEQYF; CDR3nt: TGTGCCAGCAACGGAGCGTACGAGCAGTACTTC
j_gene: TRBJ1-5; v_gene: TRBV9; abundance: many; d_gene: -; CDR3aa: CASSVDSITGRGYSNQPQHF; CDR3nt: TGTGCCAGCAGCGTAGATTCCATTACTGGCCGGGGATATAGCAATCAGCCCCAGCATTTT
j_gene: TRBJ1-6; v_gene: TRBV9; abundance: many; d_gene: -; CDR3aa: CASSVSDRNSPLHF; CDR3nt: TGTGCCAGCAGCGTATCGGACCGTAATTCACCCCTCCACTTT
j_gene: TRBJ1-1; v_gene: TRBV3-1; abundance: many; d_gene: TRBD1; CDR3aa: CASSQRQGVTEAFF; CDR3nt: TGTGCCAGCAGCCAACGACAGGGTGTCACTGAAGCTTTCTTT
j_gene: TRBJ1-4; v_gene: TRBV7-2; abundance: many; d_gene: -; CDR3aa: CASSTPTANYNEKLFF; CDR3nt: TGTGCCAGCAGCACCCCGACAGCCAATTATAATGAAAAACTGTTTTTT
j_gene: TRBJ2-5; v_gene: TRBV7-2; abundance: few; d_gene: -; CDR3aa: CASTPKWAEQETQYF; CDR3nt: TGTGCCAGCACCCCAAAGTGGGCAGAACAAGAGACCCAGTACTTC
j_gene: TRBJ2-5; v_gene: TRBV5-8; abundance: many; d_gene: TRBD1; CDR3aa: CASSLKQGQETQYF; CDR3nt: TGTGCCAGCAGCTTGAAACAGGGGCAAGAGACCCAGTACTTC
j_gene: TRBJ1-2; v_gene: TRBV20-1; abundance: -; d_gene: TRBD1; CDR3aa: CSARTGGNSGCTF; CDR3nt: TGCAGTGCTAGGACAGGGGGCAACTCTGGCTGCACCTTC
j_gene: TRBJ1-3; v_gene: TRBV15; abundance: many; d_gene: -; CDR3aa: CATSSSGNTIYF; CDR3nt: TGTGCCACCAGCAGCTCCGGAAACACCATATATTTT
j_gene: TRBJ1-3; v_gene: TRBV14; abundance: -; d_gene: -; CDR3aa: CASSQAWGKNYGYTIYF; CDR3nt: TGTGCCAGCAGCCAAGCATGGGGGAAGAACTATGGCTACACCATATATTTT
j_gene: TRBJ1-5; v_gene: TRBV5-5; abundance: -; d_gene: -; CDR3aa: CASSGDSQEGDYNQPQHF; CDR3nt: TGTGCCAGCAGCGGAGATTCACAGGAGGGGGATTACAATCAGCCCCAGCATTTT
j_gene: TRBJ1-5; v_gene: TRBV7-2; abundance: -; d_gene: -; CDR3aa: CASSLGSQGYQPQHF; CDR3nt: TGTGCCAGCAGCTTAGGTTCACAGGGATATCAGCCCCAGCATTTT
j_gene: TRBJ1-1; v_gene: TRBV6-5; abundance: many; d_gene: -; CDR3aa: CASSYSIQWASVTEAFF; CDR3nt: TGTGCCAGCAGTTACTCGATTCAGTGGGCCTCGGTCACTGAAGCTTTCTTT
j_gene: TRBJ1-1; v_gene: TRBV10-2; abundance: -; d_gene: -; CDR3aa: CASSESTGEYTEAFF; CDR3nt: TGCGCCAGCAGTGAGTCGACCGGGGAGTACACTGAAGCTTTCTTT
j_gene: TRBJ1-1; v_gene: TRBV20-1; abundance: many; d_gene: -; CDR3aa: CSARSPPAEAFF; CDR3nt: TGCAGTGCTAGATCACCTCCAGCCGAAGCTTTCTTT
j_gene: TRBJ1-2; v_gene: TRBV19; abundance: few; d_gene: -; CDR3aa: CASTRTTIYTNDGYTF; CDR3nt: TGTGCCAGTACCCGGACAACTATCTACACTAACGATGGCTACACCTTC
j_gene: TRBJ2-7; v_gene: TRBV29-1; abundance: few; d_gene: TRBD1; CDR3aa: CSVETPHGTGAYEQYF; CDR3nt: TGCAGCGTTGAAACCCCTCACGGGACAGGGGCATACGAGCAGTACTTC
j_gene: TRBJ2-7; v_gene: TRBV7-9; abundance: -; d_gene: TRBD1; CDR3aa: CASSHRDRGHEQYF; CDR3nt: TGTGCCAGCAGCCACCGGGACAGGGGCCACGAGCAGTACTTC